The clone carrying this T cell receptor beta chain showed up many times. The sample originates from a study of T cells in Graves' hyperthyroidism and ophthalmopathy. Study summary: Staff took peripheral blood when the initial diagnosis was made, before any treatment began.

Amplified regions were TCR beta CDR3 sequences from RNA transcripts. HTBI primers were used for first-round RT-PCR of the TCR CDR3. TCRdb re-called the multiplex PCR reads through MiXCR, storing one row per CDR3 protein. Among some 370,000 distinct CDR3 sequences, about a sixth were seen once, and the ten largest hold approximately 30%. CDR1 is SGHRS, CDR2 YFSETQ, per germline. This CDR3 region has 13 residues. Trimming removed 1 base at V and 5 bases at J, with 10 bases between. The TCR comes from a woman aged 25 to 39 with Graves' hyperthyroidism that later progressed to Graves' ophthalmopathy. The genes are TRBV5-1 and TRBJ2-7; TRBD1 might be the D (6 bases). The sample comprised blood. CDR3 sequence: CASSLMGQHEQYF. The CDR3 DNA sequence: TGCGCCAGCAGCTTGATGGGACAACACGAGCAGTACTTC.